This T cell receptor (beta chain) was profiled in a study of blood T cell repertoires in COVID-19 (dated by TCRdb to about 2020). Concerning the study at large: Samples covering the acute and convalescent phases of COVID-19 were provided by collaborators in the United States, Italy and Spain. The material from the prospective study consisted of cDNA or gDNA derived from T cells, B-cell-depleted T cells, or PBMCs. Deeply sampled blood TCRbeta repertoires from subjects exposed to, actively infected with, or recovered from COVID-19 were included in the dataset. A freely available public database, intended as a resource for researchers studying the immune response to SARS-CoV-2, is where the repertoires were released. The samples were drawn from the first 160 participants of the ongoing ImmuneRACE study and from 950 to 1,500 subjects provided by 6 global collaborators. Sample metadata almost always included a de-identified subject ID, COVID-19 status, age in years and sex. Where available, HLA class I and class II types were taken from metadata supplied by the sample provider and were not determined by assay-based typing. General findings and caveats noted by the study authors: The quantity of clinical and demographic metadata differed by source and by participant and was supplied without curation.

For this clone: Its antigen is not yet known. Qualities for individual bases were not recorded, and no much larger clone is one base off.

Each collaborating institution followed its own protocols to collect whole blood in K2EDTA tubes. For TCRbeta analysis, collaborators shipped samples in one of three forms: frozen whole blood, isolated PBMCs, or DNA extracted from either of those sample types. TCRbeta CDR3 regions were amplified from genomic DNA by means of the immunoSEQ Assay, a bias-controlled multiplex PCR. On the authors' methods: The number of nucleated cells in each sample was estimated from the amplification of reference gene primers within the assay. Sequence reads were collapsed and filtered to measure the absolute abundance of every unique TCRbeta CDR3 rearrangement. For each sample, productive Simpson clonality was calculated as the square root of Simpson's diversity index across productive rearrangements. This immuneACCESS table, as held by TCRdb, lists in-frame sequences with V and J called but not all clones. Of the missing ones, under half trace to an unresolved V gene in checked studies; the others have no known cause. The V and J calls and clone size come from that table; D and trimming were worked out from the DNA. The sample table lists hundreds of thousands of clones, under 85% of them with a count of one. The top ten clonotypes cover under 4.5% of the sample.

Material: peripheral blood. The source is a woman aged 40 to 49 with active or convalescent COVID-19.

The sequenced DNA is TGTGCCACCAGCGAACGCAGGGGGGGAAACACCATATATTTT. The resulting protein is CATSERRGGNTIYF. Recombination connected TRBV15 to TRBJ1-3, with 7 central nucleotides matching TRBD1. CDR1 and CDR2 (LNHNV, YYDKDF) derive from the germline V gene (reference sequence). The CDR3 has 14 amino acids, counting the end cysteine and phenylalanine. The retained sequence is limited to the CDR3, 42 bases, with the frame set at the first base. Trimming accounts for 5 bases at V and 4 bases at J, while the number of junction bases matched to no gene is 5.